A selection of T cell receptor beta chains follows, all from one sample in a study of T cells in Graves' hyperthyroidism and ophthalmopathy. Via MiXCR, TCRdb re-called the multiplex PCR reads, giving one row per CDR3 protein. Here the sample spans about 250,000 distinct CDR3 sequences, about 25% being singletons. Sequences were obtained from blood. Every receptor here comes from a woman in her thirties or forties with Graves' ophthalmopathy. Each CDR3 is given with its conserved first and last residue. A D gene is named only where the DNA matches it firmly. Size is stated for part of the rows, as once, few or many counts, or as a class when the clone is expanded.

V: TRBV19; D: NA; size: many; J: TRBJ2-7; DNA: TGTGCCAGTAGTATTTTGGCGGACGGCTACGAGCAGTACTTC; CDR3: CASSILADGYEQYF
V: TRBV12-3/TRBV12-4; D: NA; size: NA; J: TRBJ2-7; DNA: TGTGCCAGCAGTTTCTTTAGGGCTCTGACCCGCGAGCAGTACTTC; CDR3: CASSFFRALTREQYF
V: TRBV5-1; D: NA; size: many; J: TRBJ1-6; DNA: TGCGCCAGCAGCTTGGGGGACCGAAGAGACTATAATTCACCCCTCCACTTT; CDR3: CASSLGDRRDYNSPLHF
V: TRBV12-3/TRBV12-4; D: NA; size: NA; J: TRBJ2-7; DNA: TGTGCCAGCAGCCCTAGAGGAGGGTACGAGCAGTACTTC; CDR3: CASSPRGGYEQYF
V: TRBV12-3/TRBV12-4; D: TRBD1; size: NA; J: TRBJ1-2; DNA: TGTGCCAGCGACAACAGGGGCGGCTATGGCTACACCTTC; CDR3: CASDNRGGYGYTF
V: TRBV20-1; D: NA; size: many; J: TRBJ2-2; DNA: TGCAGTGCTCTCCTTGGTAGGGAGCTGTTTTTT; CDR3: CSALLGRELFF
V: TRBV2; D: NA; size: many; J: TRBJ1-2; DNA: TGTGCCAGCAGTGTAGACGGTGCCTATGGCTACACCTTC; CDR3: CASSVDGAYGYTF
V: TRBV6-4; D: NA; size: many; J: TRBJ2-5; DNA: TGTGCCAGCAGGGATGCTGGGGGAGAGACCCAGTACTTC; CDR3: CASRDAGGETQYF
V: TRBV9; D: TRBD1; size: many; J: TRBJ2-1; DNA: TGTGCCAGCAGCGTAGCTATGGGACCACAGGGGAATGAGCAGTTCTTC; CDR3: CASSVAMGPQGNEQFF
V: TRBV5-1; D: NA; size: few; J: TRBJ2-5; DNA: TGCGCCAGCAACTTTAACCCGTACCAAGAGACCCAGTACTTC; CDR3: CASNFNPYQETQYF
V: TRBV6-5; D: NA; size: few; J: TRBJ1-2; DNA: TGTGCCAGCAGTTGGAACCAGGGAAAAAGTAGTGGCTACACCTTC; CDR3: CASSWNQGKSSGYTF
V: TRBV6-1; D: NA; size: many; J: TRBJ2-5; DNA: TGTGCCAGCGTGCCTGAGGGACGTCCTGGAGAGACCCAGTACTTC; CDR3: CASVPEGRPGETQYF
V: TRBV11-2; D: NA; size: many; J: TRBJ1-3; DNA: TGTGCCAGCAGACCAATACGGGACTCTGGAAACACCATATATTTT; CDR3: CASRPIRDSGNTIYF
V: TRBV29-1; D: NA; size: many; J: TRBJ1-1; DNA: TGCAGCGTCGGGGAACCGTTGAACACTGAAGCTTTCTTT; CDR3: CSVGEPLNTEAFF
V: TRBV9; D: NA; size: many; J: TRBJ1-2; DNA: TGTGCCAGCAGCGTAGATCCCGGGGAACTTAACTATGGCTACACCTTC; CDR3: CASSVDPGELNYGYTF
V: TRBV6-5; D: NA; size: many; J: TRBJ1-5; DNA: TGTGCCAGCAGTTACTCGACTTCGGGGGCCCATCAGCCCCAGCATTTT; CDR3: CASSYSTSGAHQPQHF
V: TRBV5-1; D: NA; size: many; J: TRBJ2-5; DNA: TGCGCCAGCAGCCCTCGAAGGGCGGATCTGAGGCTACAAGAGACCCAGTACTTC; CDR3: CASSPRRADLRLQETQYF
V: TRBV6-5; D: NA; size: few; J: TRBJ2-7; DNA: TGTGCCAGCAGTTACTCCCCCCAGAGGACGGCCGTGCAGTACTTC; CDR3: CASSYSPQRTAVQYF
V: TRBV28; D: NA; size: NA; J: TRBJ2-5; DNA: TGTGCCAGCAGTTTATTATGGCCCGGGACGGGAGAGACCCAGTACTTC; CDR3: CASSLLWPGTGETQYF
V: TRBV24-1; D: TRBD2; size: NA; J: TRBJ2-5; DNA: TGTGCCACCAGTGATTTGCCTAGGGGACTAGCGGGGCGGACGGAGACCCAGTACTTC; CDR3: CATSDLPRGLAGRTETQYF
V: TRBV12-3/TRBV12-4; D: NA; size: NA; J: TRBJ1-2; DNA: TGTGCCAGCAGTTTCGGGACGTCAGATGGCTACACCTTC; CDR3: CASSFGTSDGYTF
V: TRBV27; D: TRBD2; size: many; J: TRBJ2-5; DNA: TGTGCCAGCAGCATGGGACTACCGAAAGAGACCCAGTACTTC; CDR3: CASSMGLPKETQYF
V: TRBV20-1; D: NA; size: many; J: TRBJ1-5; DNA: TGCAGTGCCCCACAGAAAGGCAATCAGCCCCAGCATTTT; CDR3: CSAPQKGNQPQHF
V: TRBV27; D: NA; size: many; J: TRBJ2-7; DNA: TGTGCCAGCAGTCGGAAATCCTTCCACGAGCAGTACTTC; CDR3: CASSRKSFHEQYF
V: TRBV9; D: NA; size: NA; J: TRBJ1-5; DNA: TGTGCCAGCAGCGTAGAGAGTGGTCAGCCCCAGCATTTT; CDR3: CASSVESGQPQHF
V: TRBV28; D: NA; size: many; J: TRBJ1-3; DNA: TGTGCCAGCAGTGACTCGGGGACTGGAAACACCATATATTTT; CDR3: CASSDSGTGNTIYF
V: TRBV19; D: NA; size: few; J: TRBJ2-7; DNA: TGTGCCAGTAGTATAGAGCCGGGCTCATACGAGCAGTACTTC; CDR3: CASSIEPGSYEQYF
V: TRBV12-3/TRBV12-4; D: NA; size: NA; J: TRBJ2-7; DNA: TGTGCCAGCAGTTTAGCTAGCGGTGCCTTACTCTACGAGCAGTACTTC; CDR3: CASSLASGALLYEQYF
V: TRBV27; D: TRBD2; size: NA; J: TRBJ2-7; DNA: TGTGCCAGCAGTGGCCCGGGGGGGCCCTACGAGCAGCACTTC; CDR3: CASSGPGGPYEQHF
V: TRBV12-3/TRBV12-4; D: NA; size: NA; J: TRBJ1-2; DNA: TGTGCCAGCAGCTTAGGACGGACCAATGGCTACACCTTC; CDR3: CASSLGRTNGYTF
V: TRBV20-1; D: TRBD1; size: many; J: TRBJ1-2; DNA: TGCAGTGCTAGGGGGACAGTCTATGGCTACACCTTC; CDR3: CSARGTVYGYTF
V: TRBV10-3; D: NA; size: NA; J: TRBJ2-7; DNA: TGTGCCATCAGTGGGGGTGGGGGTGCCGAGCAGTACTTC; CDR3: CAISGGGGAEQYF
V: TRBV6-1; D: NA; size: many; J: TRBJ2-2; DNA: TGTGCCAGCAGCCACCTTCCCACCGGGGAGCTGTTTTTT; CDR3: CASSHLPTGELFF
V: TRBV12-3/TRBV12-4; D: NA; size: many; J: TRBJ1-1; DNA: TGTGCCAGCAGTTTGGTAGGGGGGGCTGAAGCTTTCTTT; CDR3: CASSLVGGAEAFF
V: TRBV27; D: NA; size: many; J: TRBJ1-5; DNA: TGTGCCAGCAGTTCTGGGGGCTCTAGGCATTTT; CDR3: CASSSGGSRHF
V: TRBV6-5; D: NA; size: many; J: TRBJ1-2; DNA: TGTGCCAGCAGTTACTCAGCAGGGGAGCATGGCTACACCTTC; CDR3: CASSYSAGEHGYTF
V: TRBV28; D: NA; size: many; J: TRBJ2-7; DNA: TGTGCCAGCAGGGCCCGGGACCGTCTGAGGTCCTACGAGCAGTACTTC; CDR3: CASRARDRLRSYEQYF
V: TRBV10-3; D: TRBD2; size: many; J: TRBJ2-4; DNA: TGTGCCATCAGTGACCGGCGGGAGGGCCGATTAAACATTCAGTACTTC; CDR3: CAISDRREGRLNIQYF
V: TRBV18; D: TRBD1; size: NA; J: TRBJ1-1; DNA: TGTGCCAGCTCACTCGACAGGGCTCCCAACACTGAAGCTTTCTTT; CDR3: CASSLDRAPNTEAFF
V: TRBV2; D: NA; size: many; J: TRBJ1-5; DNA: TGTGCCAGCAGTGACAGTCAGCCCCAGCATTTT; CDR3: CASSDSQPQHF
V: TRBV4-2; D: TRBD1; size: many; J: TRBJ1-2; DNA: TGTGCCAGCAGCCAAGGACAGGGTGCCGGCTACACCTTC; CDR3: CASSQGQGAGYTF
V: TRBV5-1; D: TRBD2; size: NA; J: TRBJ2-7; DNA: TGCGCCAGCAGGTGGACTAGCTGGGACTACGAGCAGTACTTC; CDR3: CASRWTSWDYEQYF
V: TRBV28; D: NA; size: NA; J: TRBJ2-7; DNA: TGTGCCAGCAGCTGGGAAGGCGAGCAGTACTTC; CDR3: CASSWEGEQYF
V: TRBV7-2; D: NA; size: NA; J: TRBJ2-2; DNA: TGTGCCAGCAGCTCCCGGGCCCCTGGGGAGCTGTTTTTT; CDR3: CASSSRAPGELFF
V: TRBV19; D: NA; size: NA; J: TRBJ2-7; DNA: TGTGCCAGCGGTGGGGGGTCCGAGCAGTACTTC; CDR3: CASGGGSEQYF
V: TRBV6-2/TRBV6-3; D: TRBD1; size: NA; J: TRBJ2-7; DNA: TGTGCCAGCAGTGACCCACGGGACAGGGTCGCGGACGAGCAGTACTTC; CDR3: CASSDPRDRVADEQYF
V: TRBV11-1; D: TRBD2; size: NA; J: TRBJ2-7; DNA: TGTGCCAGCAGCTCGGCTAGCGGGAGGGCCGTCTACGAGCAGTACTTC; CDR3: CASSSASGRAVYEQYF
V: TRBV11-2; D: TRBD2; size: many; J: TRBJ2-7; DNA: TGTGCCAGCAGCCCCTGGACTAGCAAATACGAGCAGTACTTC; CDR3: CASSPWTSKYEQYF
V: TRBV11-3; D: TRBD1; size: many; J: TRBJ2-7; DNA: TGTGCCAGCAGCCCACCGGGACAGGGAGCCTACGAGCAGTACTTC; CDR3: CASSPPGQGAYEQYF
V: TRBV5-1; D: NA; size: few; J: TRBJ2-7; DNA: TGCGCCAGCAGCTTGGAGGGACTCAGCTCCTACGAGCAGTACTTC; CDR3: CASSLEGLSSYEQYF
V: TRBV28; D: TRBD1; size: NA; J: TRBJ1-5; DNA: TGTGCCAGCAGCAAAGGGGGCAGGGCGGGCAATCAGCCCCAGCATTTT; CDR3: CASSKGGRAGNQPQHF
V: TRBV9; D: NA; size: few; J: TRBJ1-2; DNA: TGTGCCAGCAGCGTAGGAGAAAACTATGGCTACACCTTC; CDR3: CASSVGENYGYTF